These T cell receptor beta chains were read from a single sample in a study of OX40 agonist ivuxolimab in advanced cancers. Some clones are missing from TCRdb's copy, which holds only in-frame ones; the method was immunoSEQ multiplex PCR. The sample has 78,000 or so clones; more than 70% are singletons. Sequences were derived from CD4+ or CD8+ T cells sorted from blood, sampled in a trial of the OX40 agonist ivuxolimab. The receptors stem from an adult with an advanced solid tumor such as melanoma, head and neck, liver or kidney cancer. CDR3s include the opening cysteine and the closing phenylalanine or tryptophan. D genes are given only for firm matches. Clone size is not always given. Where it is, it says once, few, many or a class for expanded clones.

J gene: TRBJ2-3; V gene: TRBV5-4; D gene: NA; clone size: NA; CDR3 protein: CASSLDADTQYF; CDR3 DNA: TGTGCCAGCAGCTTGGATGCGGATACGCAGTATTTT
J gene: TRBJ2-6; V gene: TRBV19; D gene: NA; clone size: NA; CDR3 protein: CASRDPSSGANVLTF; CDR3 DNA: TGTGCCAGTAGGGATCCAAGCTCTGGGGCCAACGTCCTGACTTTC
J gene: TRBJ2-7; V gene: TRBV2; D gene: NA; clone size: NA; CDR3 protein: CASKIRTYEQYF; CDR3 DNA: TGTGCCAGCAAAATTAGAACCTACGAGCAGTACTTC
J gene: TRBJ2-3; V gene: TRBV9; D gene: NA; clone size: NA; CDR3 protein: CASSGTGRSTQYF; CDR3 DNA: TGTGCCAGCAGCGGTACGGGACGGAGTACGCAGTATTTT
J gene: TRBJ2-5; V gene: TRBV5-1; D gene: TRBD2; clone size: NA; CDR3 protein: CASSLGGRAGETQYF; CDR3 DNA: TGCGCCAGCAGCTTGGGCGGGAGGGCCGGAGAGACCCAGTACTTC
J gene: TRBJ2-7; V gene: TRBV18; D gene: TRBD1; clone size: NA; CDR3 protein: CASSPGQGGREQYF; CDR3 DNA: TGTGCCAGCTCCCCAGGACAGGGGGGACGCGAGCAGTACTTC
J gene: TRBJ2-7; V gene: TRBV7-9; D gene: NA; clone size: NA; CDR3 protein: CASSPRGGNVYSYEQYF; CDR3 DNA: TGTGCCAGCAGCCCCCGGGGAGGCAATGTCTACTCCTACGAGCAGTACTTC
J gene: TRBJ1-1; V gene: TRBV6-5; D gene: TRBD1; clone size: NA; CDR3 protein: CASRRQGWTGAEAFF; CDR3 DNA: TGTGCCAGCAGAAGACAGGGATGGACAGGGGCTGAAGCTTTCTTT
J gene: TRBJ2-7; V gene: TRBV28; D gene: TRBD1; clone size: NA; CDR3 protein: CASTGGDYEQYF; CDR3 DNA: TGTGCCAGCACAGGGGGCGACTACGAGCAGTACTTC
J gene: TRBJ2-1; V gene: TRBV29-1; D gene: NA; clone size: NA; CDR3 protein: CSVEREGIGYNEQFF; CDR3 DNA: TGCAGCGTTGAACGTGAGGGGATTGGTTACAATGAGCAGTTCTTC
J gene: TRBJ1-2; V gene: TRBV10-1; D gene: NA; clone size: once; CDR3 protein: CASSQGPGYGYTF; CDR3 DNA: TGCGCCAGCAGTCAGGGGCCAGGCTATGGCTACACCTTC
J gene: TRBJ1-1; V gene: TRBV9; D gene: NA; clone size: NA; CDR3 protein: CASSVVRGGNTEAFF; CDR3 DNA: TGTGCCAGCAGCGTAGTGAGAGGGGGGAACACTGAAGCTTTCTTT
J gene: TRBJ1-1; V gene: TRBV5-1; D gene: NA; clone size: NA; CDR3 protein: CASSLGVSNTEAFF; CDR3 DNA: TGCGCCAGCAGCTTGGGGGTCTCGAACACTGAAGCTTTCTTT
J gene: TRBJ2-7; V gene: TRBV28; D gene: NA; clone size: NA; CDR3 protein: CASRRTEGGRSYEQYF; CDR3 DNA: TGTGCCAGCAGGAGAACAGAAGGGGGGCGCTCCTACGAGCAGTACTTC
J gene: TRBJ1-2; V gene: TRBV5-6; D gene: TRBD1; clone size: NA; CDR3 protein: CASSWYGTGGTNYGYTF; CDR3 DNA: TGTGCCAGCAGCTGGTACGGGACAGGGGGTACTAACTATGGCTACACCTTC